The TCR beta chain described here comes from a study of T cell clonotyping in hematopoietic cell transplantation. Study-wide findings and caveats: At the given depth, recipient repertoires were over 95% de novo clonotypes. Pathologically expanded recipient clonotypes increased progressively from day 30 to day 180 as diversity fell.

Sequenced by immunoSEQ multiplex PCR; TCRdb stores in-frame clones only, minus some. The sample contains approximately 44,000 clones, nearly 97% of which appear only once. CDR1 ENHRY and CDR2 SYGVKD come from the germline V gene. CDR3 length: 14 amino acids. V lost 6 bases and J lost 3; bases outside the gene matches: 5. Notes on this clone: Its antigen is unknown.

Source material: peripheral blood mononuclear cells. This sequence was found in a man between 25 and 39 years old in good health. Some clones in this sample may be carry-over from other donors' samples. J is TRBJ2-5 and V is TRBV10-3; TRBD1 matches 9 bases. The CDR3 sequence is CAIRPGTGKETQYF. Written as DNA, the CDR3 is TGTGCCATCAGACCCGGGACAGGGAAAGAGACCCAGTACTTC.